This TCR beta chain was identified in a study of cytomegalovirus exposure and HLA in healthy donors. Whole-study results and caveats: CMV antigen specificity of a few CMV-associated chains was confirmed in vitro.

A word on this clone: Its antigen is undetermined.

Repertoires were generated with immunoSEQ multiplex PCR, while TCRdb's copy carries only in-frame clones and drops some. The data contain 150,000 to 200,000 clones, 65% to 90% of them singletons. Germline V CDR1 and CDR2: MNHNS, SASEGT. The CDR3 consists of 14 residues. V lost 5 bases and J lost 4, with 14 bases in between. The sequence derives from a woman between 18 and 29 years old in good health and CMV-seronegative. Sequenced input: PBMCs. The chain carries TRBV6-1 and TRBJ1-2; D possibly corresponds to TRBD1 (6 bases). The DNA of the CDR3 is TGTGCCAGCAGTCTACAGGACAGCTCCTATGGCTACACCTTC. Translating gives CASSLQDSSYGYTF.